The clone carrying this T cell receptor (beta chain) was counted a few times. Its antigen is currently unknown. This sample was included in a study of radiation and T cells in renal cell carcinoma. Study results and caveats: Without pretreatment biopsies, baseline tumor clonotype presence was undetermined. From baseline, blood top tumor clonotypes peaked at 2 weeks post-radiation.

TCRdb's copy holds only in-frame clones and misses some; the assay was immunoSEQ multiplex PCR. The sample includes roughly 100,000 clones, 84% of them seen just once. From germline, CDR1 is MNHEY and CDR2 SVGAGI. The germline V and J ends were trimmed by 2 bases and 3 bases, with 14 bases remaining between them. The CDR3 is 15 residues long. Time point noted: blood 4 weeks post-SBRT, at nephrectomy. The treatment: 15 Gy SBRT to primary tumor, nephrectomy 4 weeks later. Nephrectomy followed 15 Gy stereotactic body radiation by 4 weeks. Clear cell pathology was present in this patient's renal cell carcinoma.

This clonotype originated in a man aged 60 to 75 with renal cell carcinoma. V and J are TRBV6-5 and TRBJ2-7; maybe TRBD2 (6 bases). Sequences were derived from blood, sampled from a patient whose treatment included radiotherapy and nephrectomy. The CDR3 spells CASSYEAGRVYEQYF. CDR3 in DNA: TGTGCCAGCAGTTACGAAGCGGGCAGGGTCTACGAGCAGTACTTC.